This T cell receptor beta chain was sequenced in a study of identical twins. Template switching created a universal primer site, and the cDNA included unique molecular identifiers. Via MiXCR, TCRdb re-called the 5' RACE reads, giving one row per CDR3 protein. The sample has about 720,000 distinct CDR3 sequences, approximately 18% seen once. The germline CDR1 and CDR2 sequences are MNHEY and SVGAGI. CDR3 length: 13 residues. V lost 1 base to trimming and J lost 14 bases; unmatched junction nucleotides: 7. In its sample, this clonotype was seen a few times. The same sample was also studied in work on T cells expressing NK-cell markers.

The chain uses TRBV6-5 and TRBJ1-2; 10 bases fit TRBD1. This sequence was found in a woman under 30 in good health. Input material: PBMCs. CDR3 nucleotide sequence: TGTGCCAGCAGTTACTTCCGACAGGGGGCGCGTACCTTC. As protein: CASSYFRQGARTF.